The source of this TCR beta chain is a study of T-cell memory formation after mild COVID-19. Regarding this clonotype: Its antigen is still unknown.

J lost 9 bases, V lost 1 base, and 6 bases had no gene match. The germline gives CDR1 DFQATT, CDR2 SNEGSKA (reference sequence). This CDR3 region has 13 residues. The study's findings and limits: Of the contracting clones, CD4+ ones lay mainly in CM and EM, and CD8+ ones in EMRA. The authors did not confirm SARS-CoV-2 specificity of second-wave clones peaking day 37. Later expanders leaned toward CD4+, whereas clones contracting from day 15 to 85 were balanced CD4/CD8.

TCR alpha and TCR beta cDNA libraries carrying sample barcodes and UMIs were produced by 5'RACE using constant-segment primers. One entry per CDR3 protein, called by TCRdb with MiXCR from the 5' RACE reads. The table lists 40,000 to 60,000 distinct CDR3 sequences, 27% of them singletons, with 35% to 50% in the top ten. V and J are TRBV20-1 and TRBJ2-1; 7 bases are a match to TRBD1. The receptor's source is a man in his late teens or twenties who had mild COVID-19 (a few samples of this study predate the infection). Cell type and time point are not known. The sequenced sample consisted of PBMCs or a T cell subset sorted from them (not recorded which). The CDR3 is CSARARTGAEQFF. For the CDR3, the DNA is TGCAGTGCTAGAGCTCGTACAGGGGCTGAGCAGTTCTTC.